The 31 T cell receptor beta chains presented below share a single source sample, sequenced in a study of brain T cells in children with intractable seizures. Time point indicated: blood from clinic visit 5 months post-surgery; TSC patient then seizure free. Assay used: immunoSEQ multiplex PCR; TCRdb lists only in-frame clones, some missing. The sample holds around 340,000 clones, over 90% seen once. Sequencing was performed on peripheral blood, taken 5 to 6 months after surgery. All receptors derive from a boy younger than two with tuberous sclerosis and intractable seizures.

The rearrangement joins TRBV5-1 to TRBJ2-3; weak D call: TRBD1 (5 bases). This CDR3 spans 15 amino acids. V dropped 0 bases and J dropped 0 bases, with 8 bases sitting between them. Germline V gene sequence: CDR1 SGHRS, CDR2 YFSETQ. Here the CDR3 DNA reads TGCGCCAGCAGCTTGGAACAGGTTAGCACAGATACGCAGTATTTT. Translation gives CASSLEQVSTDTQYF.

On this clone itself: One end of the junction is discordant with germline, which a read error may explain. V is TRBV10-3 and J is TRBJ2-5; D gene ambiguous. This CDR3 spans 13 amino acids. The germline CDR1 and CDR2 sequences are ENHRY and SYGVKD. CDR3 DNA sequence: TGTGTCATCAGTGAAGCCCCTGAGGAGACCCAGTACTTC. Translation: CVISEAPEETQYF.

The CDR3 coding sequence is TGTGCCAGCAGCCTCGGGGGGTTAGCTAACGTCGCTGAAGCTTTCTTT. This sequence encodes CASSLGGLANVAEAFF. J is TRBJ1-1 and V is TRBV3-1 (or the pseudogene TRBV3-2); weak D call: TRBD1 (5 bases). Trimming removed 4 bases at V and 6 bases at J, with 21 bases between. Germline V CDR1 and CDR2: LGHDT, YNNKEL (reference sequence). The length of the CDR3 is 16 residues.

This chain uses TRBV28 with TRBJ1-1, with TRBD1 matching over 7 bases. V was clipped by 2 bases and J by 1 base; unmatched bases: 4. CDR1 and CDR2 (germline): MDHEN, SYDVKM. CDR3 length: 15 residues. The CDR3 sequence: CASSLRGQSNTEAFF. CDR3 in DNA: TGTGCCAGCAGTTTACGGGGACAGTCGAACACTGAAGCTTTCTTT.

The CDR3 DNA sequence: TGTGCCAGCAGCCGGGACAGGGCGAACTATGGCTACACCTTC. As protein: CASSRDRANYGYTF. This sequence joins TRBV7-2 and TRBJ1-2, with 9 bases identical to TRBD1. V was clipped by 5 bases and J by 2 bases; unmatched bases: 3. The CDR3 covers 14 residues. Germline V gene lookup returns CDR1 SGHTA and CDR2 FQGNSA.

This sequence joins TRBV2 and TRBJ2-3; 8 bases agree with TRBD2. The CDR3 is made up of 16 amino acids. Germline assignment: CDR1 SNHLY and CDR2 FYNNEI. After removal of 6 bases from V and 5 bases from J, the junction contained 13 bases not matched to a gene. The CDR3 DNA reads as TGTGCCAGCAGGCGTCCCGGGACTAGACAGCGAGATACGCAGTATTTT. The encoded protein is CASRRPGTRQRDTQYF.

The rearrangement links TRBV20-1 to TRBJ1-3, with D perhaps TRBD1 (5 bases). The germline V gene has CDR1 DFQATT and CDR2 SNEGSKA (reference sequence). V was cut by 3 bases and J by 0 bases, with 12 bases left in between. The CDR3 has 15 amino acids. The CDR3 DNA follows: TGCAGTGCTAGTGCGGGACGAAGCTCTGGAAACACCATATATTTT. Residues: CSASAGRSSGNTIYF.

This clone was recorded only once. The chain links TRBV10-3 to TRBJ1-4, with 10 bases lining up with TRBD1. The length of the CDR3 is 16 residues. Germline CDR1 and CDR2: ENHRY and SYGVKD. J was trimmed by 8 bases and V by 2 bases; bases with no gene match: 8. The CDR3 DNA reads TGTGCCATCAGTGAGGAGTACGGACAGGGGGACGAAAAACTGTTTTTT. Residues: CAISEEYGQGDEKLFF.

The chain employs TRBV27 and TRBJ1-2; TRBD1 aligns across 7 bases. Germline assignment: CDR1 MNHEY and CDR2 SMNVEV (reference sequence). The V and J ends lost 6 bases and 2 bases, in that order; junction bases with no gene match: 12. The CDR3 is 16 amino acids. The CDR3 sequence: CASSLTGNLINYGYTF. For the CDR3, the DNA is TGTGCCAGCAGCCTGACAGGGAACTTAATAAACTATGGCTACACCTTC.

The V and J genes are TRBV4-1 and TRBJ2-7; D gene ambiguous. Germline-derived CDR1 and CDR2 are MGHRA and YSYEKL. The CDR3 runs to 15 residues. The ends were cut back, 0 bases at V and 5 bases at J, with 14 bases in the middle. CDR3 bases: TGCGCCAGCAGCCAAGAGGTGACACTCGCCCACGAGCAGTACTTC. Translation: CASSQEVTLAHEQYF.

V gene TRBV12-3 or TRBV12-4 combines with J gene TRBJ2-4, with D uncertain. Trimming stripped 5 bases from V and 7 bases from J, with 6 bases between. The CDR3 is 11 residues long. The CDR3 DNA sequence: TGTGCCAGCAGTAATTCTAACATTCAGTACTTC. Translation: CASSNSNIQYF.

This rearrangement joins TRBV11-1 to TRBJ1-1; the match to TRBD1 covers 9 bases. V lost 5 bases and J lost 3; bases outside the gene matches: 10. The CDR3 consists of 16 residues. Per germline, CDR1 SGHAT and CDR2 FQDESV (reference sequence). In nucleotides, the CDR3 is TGTGCCAGCAGCGTAGGAACAGGGGGCTGGGACACTGAAGCTTTCTTT. Protein product: CASSVGTGGWDTEAFF.

The rearrangement links TRBV2 to TRBJ2-3; 7 bases align to TRBD2. The length of the CDR3 is 13 residues. Trimming at V came to 6 bases and at J to 7 bases, leaving 7 bases not matched to a gene. Germline loops: CDR1 SNHLY, CDR2 FYNNEI. The CDR3 spells CASSYGLDHTQYF. CDR3 bases: TGTGCCAGCAGCTATGGACTAGACCATACGCAGTATTTT.

The CDR3 loop reads CASSPLQDSLGYTF. The CDR3 DNA is TGTGCCAGCTCACCACTGCAGGACAGTTTAGGCTACACCTTC. This chain joins TRBV18 and TRBJ1-2; possibly TRBD1 for D (6 bases). This CDR3 is built from 14 residues. CDR1 and CDR2 (germline): KGHSH, LQKENI. The V and J ends lost 1 base and 8 bases respectively, with 14 bases between them. Together with reference TRBV18 and TRBJ1-2, the CDR3 gives the full variable domain: NAGVMQNPRHLVRRRGQEARLRCSPMKGHSHVYWYRQLPEEGLKFMVYLQKENIIDESGMPKERFSAEFPKEGPSILRIQQVVRGDSAAYFCASSPLQDSLGYTFGSGTRLTVV.

The chain is built from TRBV7-2 and TRBJ2-2; D is undetermined. The V gene lost 7 bases and the J gene lost 6 bases, with 9 bases spanning the gap. Germline CDR1 is SGHTA and CDR2 is FQGNSA. There are 12 residues in the CDR3. CDR3 bases: TGTGCCAGCACTCCTCCCCCCGGGGAGCTGTTTTTT. This gives the protein CASTPPPGELFF.

The V call is TRBV11-2, the J call TRBJ2-7; possibly TRBD2 for D (6 bases). Trimming removed 7 bases from V and 3 bases from J, with 16 bases in between. The germline gives CDR1 SGHAT, CDR2 FQNNGV. CDR3 length: 14 amino acids. The CDR3 loop reads CASTQDGGGYEQYF. The CDR3 DNA sequence: TGTGCCAGCACCCAAGATGGGGGAGGCTACGAGCAGTACTTC.

The chain links TRBV10-3 to TRBJ2-5; TRBD2 matches at 10 bases. The CDR3 is 15 amino acids. V trimming: 2 bases; J trimming: 1 base; junction bases outside the gene matches: 1. Germline loops: CDR1 ENHRY, CDR2 SYGVKD. The CDR3 nucleotides are TGTGCCATCAGTGAGACTAGCGGGATCCAAGAGACCCAGTACTTC. This encodes CAISETSGIQETQYF.

J is TRBJ1-1 and V is TRBV29-1, with D perhaps matching TRBD1 (5 bases). Germline V gene data show CDR1 as SQVTM and CDR2 as ANQGSEA. The ends were cut back, 6 bases at V and 5 bases at J, with 13 bases in the middle. The CDR3 is 12 amino acids. The DNA of the CDR3 is TGCAGCGTCTCCTGGGGGGAAACTGAAGCTTTCTTT. Translated: CSVSWGETEAFF.

V gene TRBV24-1 combines with J gene TRBJ1-2, with 12 bases identical to TRBD1. This CDR3 is built from 16 residues. The V and J ends lost 3 bases and 4 bases, in that order; junction bases with no gene match: 5. Germline lookup yields CDR1 KGHDR and CDR2 SFDVKD. The CDR3 region is CATSDGGTGGFYGYTF. The CDR3 DNA sequence: TGTGCCACCAGTGATGGCGGGACAGGGGGCTTCTATGGCTACACCTTC.

The CDR3: CATSDGGGGNTIYF. Written as DNA, the CDR3 is TGTGCCACCAGTGATGGCGGTGGAGGAAACACCATATATTTT. This rearrangement joins TRBV24-1 to TRBJ1-3; D uncertain. The V end lost 3 bases, the J end lost 4 bases, and 9 bases lay between the germline ends. Germline CDR1 and CDR2: KGHDR and SFDVKD. This CDR3 has 14 residues.

The V gene is TRBV15, the J gene TRBJ2-3; D perhaps matches TRBD2 (6 bases). Germline V CDR1 and CDR2: LNHNV, YYDKDF (reference sequence). The CDR3 is made up of 16 amino acids. The V end lost 1 base, the J end lost 5 bases, and 16 bases lay between the germline ends. CDR3 coding DNA: TGTGCCACCAGCAGAGTTAGCTGGGGGGTGGAAGATACGCAGTATTTT. Encoded protein: CATSRVSWGVEDTQYF. Full variable domain (remainder filled in from reference TRBV15 and TRBJ2-3): DAMVIQNPRYQVTQFGKPVTLSCSQTLNHNVMYWYQQKSSQAPKLLFHYYDKDFNNEADTPDNFQSRRPNTSFCFLDIRSPGLGDTAMYLCATSRVSWGVEDTQYFGPGTRLTVL.

The chain uses TRBV9 and TRBJ2-7, with 10 bases matching TRBD2. This CDR3 has 18 amino acids. The V and J ends lost 0 bases and 6 bases, in that order; junction bases with no gene match: 15. Germline V gene lookup returns CDR1 SGDLS and CDR2 YYNGEE. The CDR3 DNA reads as TGTGCCAGCAGCGTAGTGGAGCGGGAGGGCAACCTCTCGCCCGAGCAGTACTTC. Translation: CASSVVEREGNLSPEQYF.

This chain joins TRBV6-5 and TRBJ2-5; 7 bases are shared with TRBD2. Germline loops: CDR1 MNHEY, CDR2 SVGAGI. V shed 6 bases and J 5 bases; nucleotides not matched to a gene: 6. CDR3 length: 13 amino acids. The CDR3 loop reads CASSWGGLETQYF. The CDR3, as DNA: TGTGCCAGCAGCTGGGGGGGTCTGGAGACCCAGTACTTC.

The chain joins TRBV7-9 to TRBJ2-1, with D perhaps TRBD2 (6 bases). The germline gives CDR1 SEHNR, CDR2 FQNEAQ (reference sequence). This CDR3 is built from 16 residues. V lost 3 bases to trimming and J lost 2 bases, with 14 bases between them. The CDR3 here is CASSFLAGGAYNEQFF. Here the CDR3 DNA reads TGTGCCAGCAGCTTTTTGGCCGGGGGAGCCTACAATGAGCAGTTCTTC.

The chain links TRBV6-6 to TRBJ1-2; maybe TRBD1 (5 bases). The CDR3 sequence is 10 residues long. Trimming took 10 bases from V and 7 from J, leaving 10 bases between them. CDR1 is MNHNY and CDR2 is SVGAGI in the germline V gene (reference sequence). This CDR3 is CATWGGGYTF. DNA for the CDR3: TGTGCCACGTGGGGGGGTGGCTACACCTTC.

This clone was seen a few times. The rearrangement joins TRBV6-5 to TRBJ1-2, with D maybe TRBD1 (5 bases). Per the germline V gene, CDR1 is MNHEY and CDR2 is SVGAGI. Trimming removed 10 bases from V and 3 bases from J, with 15 bases in between. The CDR3 is 13 residues long. CDR3 DNA sequence: TGTGCCACCGACACCGGGGCCTACTATGGCTACACCTTC. Protein sequence: CATDTGAYYGYTF.

The V and J genes are TRBV7-9 and TRBJ2-3; D is unresolved. The CDR3 contains 16 residues. Trimming took 5 bases from V and 2 from J, leaving 17 bases between them. Germline V gene lookup returns CDR1 SEHNR and CDR2 FQNEAQ (reference sequence). The CDR3 sequence is CASSPRERFSTDTQYF. The CDR3 DNA follows: TGTGCCAGCAGCCCTCGTGAGAGGTTCTCCACAGATACGCAGTATTTT.

This clone was picked up one time. The rearrangement uses TRBV6-1 and TRBJ1-2; D call uncertain. CDR3 length equals 15 residues. Trimming removed 7 bases at V and 1 base at J, with 16 bases between. Germline V gives CDR1 MNHNS, CDR2 SASEGT. CDR3 nucleotides: TGTGCCAGCAATCAGAGGCAGGTGGATAACTATGGCTACACCTTC. Its translation: CASNQRQVDNYGYTF.

Note on this clone: This sample also contains other DNA sequences that code for the same CDR3. V and J are TRBV27 and TRBJ2-7, with D possibly being TRBD2 (5 bases). Deletions cut 6 bases from V and 1 base from J, with 13 bases between. The CDR3 is 14 amino acids. Germline-derived CDR1 and CDR2 are MNHEY and SMNVEV (reference sequence). The CDR3 DNA reads as TGTGCCAGCAGCCTAGGAGGCAGGTCCTACGAGCAGTACTTC. Protein product: CASSLGGRSYEQYF.

This rearrangement joins TRBV7-9 to TRBJ2-1, with TRBD1 matching 10 bases. The germline V gene has CDR1 SEHNR and CDR2 FQNEAQ (reference sequence). The V and J ends lost 5 bases and 5 bases, in that order; junction bases with no gene match: 3. The CDR3 is 14 residues long. CDR3 protein: CASSHGQGDNEQFF. The DNA of the CDR3 is TGTGCCAGCAGCCACGGACAGGGGGACAATGAGCAGTTCTTC.

The chain carries TRBV18 and TRBJ1-1; D may be TRBD1 (6 bases). Trimming left V 3 bases short and J 5 bases short, with 7 bases between. This CDR3 is 12 amino acids long. The germline V gene has CDR1 KGHSH and CDR2 LQKENI. The CDR3 DNA reads TGTGCCAGCTCACCTGACAGGACTGAAGCTTTCTTT. This codes for CASSPDRTEAFF.